This T cell receptor beta chain was sequenced for a study of blood T cell repertoires in COVID-19. Turning to the study itself: The samples span acute and convalescent COVID-19 from the United States, Italy and Spain. T cells, B-cell-depleted T cells, or PBMCs provided the cDNA or gDNA that served as material.

V gave up 4 bases and J gave up 10 bases, with 12 bases separating them. CDR1 is SGHRS, CDR2 YFSETQ, per germline. This CDR3 has 12 amino acids. In the original workflow: Reference gene primer amplification yielded estimated nucleated cell counts. The repertoire was sequenced with immunoSEQ multiplex PCR; TCRdb's copy has only in-frame clones and lacks some. For V, J and clone size, that table is used; D and trimming come from the DNA. The table records about 250,000 clones, 65% to 85% of them present only once. This TCR derives from a man over 45 with active or convalescent COVID-19. The sample was peripheral blood. J is TRBJ2-1 and V is TRBV5-1; a weak D match, TRBD2 (5 bases). For the CDR3, the DNA is TGCGCCAGCAGCCCCGGGAACGCGGAGCAGTTCTTC. It codes for CASSPGNAEQFF.